One and the same sample provided the 22 T cell receptor beta chains below, sequenced in a study of T cell responses to AZD1222 COVID-19 vaccine. Sequenced by immunoSEQ multiplex PCR; TCRdb stores in-frame clones only, minus some. The data hold more than 75,000 clones, with about 88% observed a single time. The source was peripheral blood, collected on day 0 of AZD1222 vaccination. These receptors were obtained from an adult in good health.

This clone was seen more than once but under ten times. The J gene is TRBJ1-1, the V gene TRBV9; unclear D gene. This CDR3 has 14 amino acids. Germline V gene data show CDR1 as SGDLS and CDR2 as YYNGEE. The V gene lost 0 bases and the J gene lost 4 bases, with 10 bases spanning the gap. The CDR3: CASSVDGFGTEAFF. The DNA for the CDR3 is TGTGCCAGCAGCGTAGACGGGTTCGGCACTGAAGCTTTCTTT.

The rearrangement uses TRBV5-5 and TRBJ1-6; D remains ambiguous. Germline V gives CDR1 SGHKS, CDR2 YYEKEE (reference sequence). V was trimmed by 5 bases and J by 2 bases, leaving 14 bases between them. The CDR3 is made up of 16 amino acids. The CDR3 sequence is CASRPTSGAYNSPLHF. The CDR3 DNA is TGTGCCAGCAGACCAACATCCGGGGCCTATAATTCACCCCTCCACTTT.

As DNA, the CDR3 is TGTGCCAGCAGCTTACAGGGGCGGAACGAGCAGTACTTC. It codes for CASSLQGRNEQYF. This chain uses TRBV5-4 with TRBJ2-7, with 7 bases lining up with TRBD1. The germline V gene has CDR1 SGHNT and CDR2 YYREEE (reference sequence). The CDR3 has 13 amino acids. With 2 bases clipped from V and 5 bases from J, the junction kept 4 bases outside the gene matches. The whole variable domain, filled in from reference TRBV5-4 and TRBJ2-7, reads ETGVTQSPTHLIKTRGQQVTLRCSSQSGHNTVSWYQQALGQGPQFIFQYYREEENGRGNFPPRFSGLQFPNYSSELNVNALELDDSALYLCASSLQGRNEQYFGPGTRLTVT.

V gene TRBV4-2 combines with J gene TRBJ2-3; 9 bases map to TRBD2. The CDR3 is 15 amino acids. The germline V gene has CDR1 LGHNA and CDR2 YNFKEQ. J was trimmed by 4 bases and V by 1 base; bases with no gene match: 3. CDR3 sequence: CASSQAGGGADTQYF. CDR3 bases: TGTGCCAGCAGCCAAGCGGGCGGGGGGGCAGATACGCAGTATTTT.

This sequence joins TRBV7-9 and TRBJ1-4; perhaps TRBD1 as D (5 bases). Germline V CDR1 and CDR2: SEHNR, FQNEAQ (reference sequence). Trimming took off 3 bases at V and 8 bases at J, with 16 bases between the two ends. There are 15 residues in the CDR3. The CDR3 DNA reads as TGTGCCAGCAGCTTGAACGGCAGGGCGGACGAAAAACTGTTTTTT. Translation: CASSLNGRADEKLFF.

The chain couples TRBV6-1 to TRBJ1-4; the D is unclear. V was pared by 4 bases and J by 0 bases, with 6 bases between. CDR3 length: 14 residues. In germline, CDR1 is MNHNS, CDR2 SASEGT. CDR3 bases: TGTGCCAGCAGTGGAGCAACAACTAATGAAAAACTGTTTTTT. Amino acids: CASSGATTNEKLFF.

This clone is deemed medium-sized. J is TRBJ1-1 and V is TRBV5-5; 10 bases line up with TRBD1. The germline V gene has CDR1 SGHKS and CDR2 YYEKEE (reference sequence). The ends lost 0 bases at V and 1 base at J; junction bases unmatched: 0. The CDR3 runs to 15 residues. The CDR3 coding sequence is TGTGCCAGCAGCTTGGGACAGGGGGCGAACACTGAAGCTTTCTTT. Its translation: CASSLGQGANTEAFF.

This clone was counted once. The chain carries TRBV7-2 and TRBJ1-1, with D perhaps matching TRBD1 (6 bases). The CDR3 consists of 14 residues. Trimming cost V 3 bases and J 7 bases, with 15 bases left between them. CDR1 and CDR2 (germline): SGHTA, FQGNSA. CDR3 amino acids: CASSFGGASFEAFF. DNA of the CDR3: TGTGCCAGCAGCTTTGGGGGGGCGAGTTTTGAAGCTTTCTTT. The variable domain in full, with the rest retrieved from reference TRBV7-2 and TRBJ1-1, is GAGVSQSPSNKVTEKGKDVELRCDPISGHTALYWYRQSLGQGLEFLIYFQGNSAPDKSGLPSDRFSAERTGGSVSTLTIQRTQQEDSAVYLCASSFGGASFEAFFGQGTRLTVV.

This chain uses TRBV19 with TRBJ1-5; TRBD1 is a possible D gene (6 bases). This CDR3 is built from 14 residues. V was clipped by 8 bases and J by 6 bases, with 17 bases between them. Germline V lookup: CDR1 LNHDA, CDR2 SQIVND (reference sequence). The CDR3 is CASSPGAGRQPQHF. In DNA form, the CDR3 reads TGTGCCAGTTCCCCAGGGGCGGGCCGTCAGCCCCAGCATTTT.

The chain links TRBV5-4 to TRBJ2-3; D is uncertain. Germline V CDR1 and CDR2: SGHNT, YYREEE (reference sequence). V lost 4 bases, J lost 4 bases, and 16 bases lay in between. The CDR3 length is 15 residues. In DNA, the CDR3 is TGTGCCAGCAGCCCGACCCAAAACCGGGCAGATACGCAGTATTTT. It encodes CASSPTQNRADTQYF.

The chain links TRBV5-6 to TRBJ1-5; TRBD1 aligns across 9 bases. Losses at the gene ends were 0 bases for V and 2 bases for J; bases not matched to a gene: 3. Germline CDR1 is SGHDT and CDR2 is YYEEEE. The CDR3 is 16 residues long. CDR3 sequence (DNA): TGTGCCAGCAGCTTGGCGACAGGGGGTGGCAATCAGCCCCAGCATTTT. Translating it yields CASSLATGGGNQPQHF.

The gene calls are TRBV18 and TRBJ2-7; maybe TRBD1 (5 bases). The CDR3 extends over 14 amino acids. Trimming left V 3 bases short and J 4 bases short, with 13 bases between. Looked up from germline, CDR1 is KGHSH and CDR2 is LQKENI. CDR3 DNA: TGTGCCAGCTCACCGGGGCAGGCACCTTACGAGCAGTACTTC. It translates to CASSPGQAPYEQYF.

This clone was observed a few times. The rearrangement joins TRBV19 to TRBJ1-5; D is uncertain. V lost 2 bases to trimming and J lost 4 bases, with 6 bases between them. This CDR3 contains 13 residues. The germline V gene encodes CDR1 LNHDA and CDR2 SQIVND (reference sequence). This CDR3 reads CASSINLNQPQHF. CDR3 nucleotides: TGTGCCAGTAGTATAAACCTTAATCAGCCCCAGCATTTT.

The CDR3 DNA follows: TGTGCCAGTAGTATCGGGACAGGATTCGATTTTAATGAAAAACTGTTTTTT. The encoded protein is CASSIGTGFDFNEKLFF. This chain uses TRBV19 with TRBJ1-4; TRBD1 matches at 8 bases. CDR3 size: 17 residues. Trimming at V came to 3 bases and at J to 4 bases, leaving 10 bases not matched to a gene. Germline V gene data show CDR1 as LNHDA and CDR2 as SQIVND (reference sequence).

The chain employs TRBV5-5 and TRBJ1-2; D is ambiguous. Trimming shortened V by 4 bases and J by 8 bases, and 12 bases separated the two germline ends. Germline CDR1 and CDR2: SGHKS and YYEKEE (reference sequence). The CDR3 spans 12 residues. The CDR3 reads CASSITGEGYTF. The CDR3, as DNA: TGTGCCAGCAGCATCACCGGCGAGGGCTACACCTTC. Complete variable domain (other parts from reference TRBV5-5 and TRBJ1-2): DAGVTQSPTHLIKTRGQQVTLRCSPISGHKSVSWYQQVLGQGPQFIFQYYEKEERGRGNFPDRFSARQFPNYSSELNVNALLLGDSALYLCASSITGEGYTFGSGTRLTVV.

J is TRBJ2-7 and V is TRBV11-1; D is unresolved. The CDR3 is made up of 13 amino acids. Trimming cost V 4 bases and J 6 bases, with 13 bases left between them. Germline values: CDR1 SGHAT, CDR2 FQDESV (reference sequence). The CDR3 nucleotides are TGTGCCAGCAGCTCCCGGTTAGATGGCGAGCAGTACTTC. Translating it yields CASSSRLDGEQYF.

The gene calls are TRBV7-2 and TRBJ2-1, with 8 bases that match TRBD2. The CDR3 extends over 12 amino acids. Germline V CDR1 and CDR2: SGHTA, FQGNSA. After removal of 5 bases from V and 15 bases from J, the junction contained 9 bases not matched to a gene. The CDR3 protein is CASSQPQRGLFF. In nucleotides, the CDR3 is TGTGCCAGCAGCCAACCCCAGCGGGGGTTGTTCTTC.

The V gene is TRBV5-4, the J gene TRBJ2-7; D perhaps matches TRBD1 (5 bases). This CDR3 region has 15 residues. Between the trimmed V and J ends, which lost 0 bases and 3 bases, there was a span of 13 bases. Germline CDR1 and CDR2: SGHNT and YYREEE (reference sequence). The chain's CDR3 is CASSLGRGSLYEQYF. The CDR3 nucleotides are TGTGCCAGCAGCTTGGGAAGGGGTTCCCTCTACGAGCAGTACTTC. The whole variable domain, remainder taken from reference TRBV5-4 and TRBJ2-7, is ETGVTQSPTHLIKTRGQQVTLRCSSQSGHNTVSWYQQALGQGPQFIFQYYREEENGRGNFPPRFSGLQFPNYSSELNVNALELDDSALYLCASSLGRGSLYEQYFGPGTRLTVT.

The rearrangement joins TRBV28 to TRBJ2-5, with D possibly matching TRBD1 (5 bases). Germline-derived CDR1 and CDR2 are MDHEN and SYDVKM. Deletions cut 7 bases from V and 1 base from J, with 16 bases between. The CDR3 runs to 15 residues. The CDR3 sequence is CASTELTGVQETQYF. The CDR3 nucleotides read TGTGCCAGCACCGAACTTACAGGCGTCCAAGAGACCCAGTACTTC.

This clone was detected a few times. This sequence joins TRBV7-9 and TRBJ2-7; 11 nucleotides agree with TRBD2. Looked up from germline, CDR1 is SEHNR and CDR2 is FQNEAQ (reference sequence). The CDR3 has 16 amino acids. V dropped 3 bases and J dropped 6; count of bases not matched to a gene: 10. The CDR3 DNA follows: TGTGCCAGCAGCTTCTTTAGCGGGGGGGCAAAAGGCGAGCAGTACTTC. Translating it yields CASSFFSGGAKGEQYF.

The chain is built from TRBV9 and TRBJ1-6; D remains ambiguous. The germline V gene has CDR1 SGDLS and CDR2 YYNGEE. Trimming cost V 0 bases and J 7 bases, with 5 bases left between them. CDR3 size: 13 residues. The CDR3 loop is CASSVVENSPLHF. The DNA of the CDR3 is TGTGCCAGCAGCGTAGTGGAGAATTCACCCCTCCACTTT.

This chain connects TRBV2 to TRBJ1-6; 8 positions match TRBD1. Germline lookup yields CDR1 SNHLY and CDR2 FYNNEI. The length of the CDR3 is 13 residues. The junction had 4 bases not matched to a gene; V was cut back by 6 bases and J by 9 bases. The CDR3 region is CASRADRGSPLHF. The CDR3 DNA reads TGTGCCAGCAGGGCAGACAGGGGTTCACCCCTCCACTTT.